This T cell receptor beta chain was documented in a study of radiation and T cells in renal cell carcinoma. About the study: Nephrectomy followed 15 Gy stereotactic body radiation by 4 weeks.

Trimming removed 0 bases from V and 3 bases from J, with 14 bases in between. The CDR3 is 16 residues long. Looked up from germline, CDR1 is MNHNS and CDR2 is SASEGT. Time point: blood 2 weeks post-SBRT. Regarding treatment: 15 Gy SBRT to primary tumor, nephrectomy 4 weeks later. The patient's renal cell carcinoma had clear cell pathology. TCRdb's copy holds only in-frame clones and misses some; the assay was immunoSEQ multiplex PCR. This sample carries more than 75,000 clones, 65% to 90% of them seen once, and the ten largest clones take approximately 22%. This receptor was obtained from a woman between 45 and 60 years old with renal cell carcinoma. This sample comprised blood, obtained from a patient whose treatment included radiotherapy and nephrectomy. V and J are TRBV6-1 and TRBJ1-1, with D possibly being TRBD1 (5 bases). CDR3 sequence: CASSEALLGGYTEAFF. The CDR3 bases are TGTGCCAGCAGTGAAGCACTTCTGGGGGGGTACACTGAAGCTTTCTTT.